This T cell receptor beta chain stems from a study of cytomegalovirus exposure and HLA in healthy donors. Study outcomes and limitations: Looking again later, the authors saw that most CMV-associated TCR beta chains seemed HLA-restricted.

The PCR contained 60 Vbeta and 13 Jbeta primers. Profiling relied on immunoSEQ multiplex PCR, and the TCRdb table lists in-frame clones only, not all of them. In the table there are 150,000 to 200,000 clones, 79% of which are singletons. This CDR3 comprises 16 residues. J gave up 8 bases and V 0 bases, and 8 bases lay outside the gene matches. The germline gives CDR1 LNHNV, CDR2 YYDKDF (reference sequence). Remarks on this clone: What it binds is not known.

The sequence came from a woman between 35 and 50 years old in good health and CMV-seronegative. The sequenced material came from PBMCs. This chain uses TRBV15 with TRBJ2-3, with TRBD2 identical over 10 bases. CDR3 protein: CATSRDLLAGASTQYF. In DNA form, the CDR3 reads TGTGCCACCAGCAGAGATCTGCTAGCGGGAGCGAGTACGCAGTATTTT.